These T cell receptor beta chains were read from a single sample in a study of blood T cell repertoires in COVID-19. Profiled with immunoSEQ multiplex PCR; TCRdb holds only in-frame clones, not every one. Of roughly 300,000 clones in the sample, more than 75% were seen once. The specimen sequenced was peripheral blood. Source of these receptors: a woman aged 50 to 65 who had recovered from COVID-19. The CDR3 runs from the conserved cysteine through the conserved F or W. The order of the fields is D gene, clone size, V gene, J gene, CDR3 DNA, CDR3 protein. A D gene is named only where the DNA matches it firmly. Part of the rows lack a size; the others show once, few, many or a class for expanded clones.

d_call: NA
clone_size: NA
v_call: TRBV9
j_call: TRBJ1-1
cdr3_nt: TGTGCCAGCAGCGTAGACGGTGGGGAGGCCACTGAAGCTTTCTTT
cdr3_aa: CASSVDGGEATEAFF

d_call: NA
clone_size: NA
v_call: TRBV28
j_call: TRBJ2-3
cdr3_nt: TGTGCCAGCAGCTCAGGGGCGACAGATACGCAGTATTTT
cdr3_aa: CASSSGATDTQYF

d_call: TRBD1
clone_size: once
v_call: TRBV13
j_call: TRBJ2-7
cdr3_nt: TGTGCCAGCAGCGGGGACAGGGGCGAGCAGTACTTC
cdr3_aa: CASSGDRGEQYF

d_call: TRBD2
clone_size: NA
v_call: TRBV5-1
j_call: TRBJ2-3
cdr3_nt: TGCGCCAGCAGCGTGTCCCCTAGCGGGGGGCTCACAGATACGCAGTATTTT
cdr3_aa: CASSVSPSGGLTDTQYF

d_call: TRBD1
clone_size: once
v_call: TRBV4-2
j_call: TRBJ1-2
cdr3_nt: TGTGCCAGCAGTCATGATCGGGACAGGGGATCTGGCTACACCTTC
cdr3_aa: CASSHDRDRGSGYTF

d_call: NA
clone_size: NA
v_call: TRBV5-6
j_call: TRBJ1-6
cdr3_nt: TGTGCCAGCAGCTTGGTGGGGATGGGGGGTAATTCACCCCTCCACTTT
cdr3_aa: CASSLVGMGGNSPLHF

d_call: TRBD2
clone_size: NA
v_call: TRBV11-3
j_call: TRBJ2-3
cdr3_nt: TGTGCCAGCAGCGGAGGACTAGCGGGGGGGCCTACAGATACGCAGTATTTT
cdr3_aa: CASSGGLAGGPTDTQYF

d_call: TRBD1
clone_size: NA
v_call: TRBV4-3
j_call: TRBJ1-4
cdr3_nt: TGCGCCAGCAGCTCCTGGACAGGAGGCTCAACTAATGAAAAACTGTTTTTT
cdr3_aa: CASSSWTGGSTNEKLFF

d_call: TRBD1
clone_size: once
v_call: TRBV30
j_call: TRBJ2-7
cdr3_nt: TGTGCCTGGAGTAAGGGACAGGGATCCTACGAGCAGTACTTC
cdr3_aa: CAWSKGQGSYEQYF

d_call: TRBD2
clone_size: NA
v_call: TRBV27
j_call: TRBJ2-3
cdr3_nt: TGTGCCAGCAGACTAGCGGATAGCACAGATACGCAGTATTTT
cdr3_aa: CASRLADSTDTQYF

d_call: NA
clone_size: once
v_call: TRBV19
j_call: TRBJ2-4
cdr3_nt: TGTGCCAGTAGTACACTGATAGCCAAAAACATTCAGTACTTC
cdr3_aa: CASSTLIAKNIQYF

d_call: NA
clone_size: once
v_call: TRBV7-2
j_call: TRBJ2-1
cdr3_nt: TGTGCCAGCAGCTCTAGGGAGGGGGTTTACAATGAGCAGTTCTTC
cdr3_aa: CASSSREGVYNEQFF

d_call: TRBD1
clone_size: NA
v_call: TRBV27
j_call: TRBJ2-1
cdr3_nt: TGTGCCAGCAGTTTTCTCCGGGACAGGGTTTCCAATGAGCAGTTCTTC
cdr3_aa: CASSFLRDRVSNEQFF

d_call: NA
clone_size: few
v_call: TRBV4-1
j_call: TRBJ1-5
cdr3_nt: TGCGCCAGCAGCCAGGAGTCCCCGAGACAGGCTAGCAATCAGCCCCAGCATTTT
cdr3_aa: CASSQESPRQASNQPQHF

d_call: NA
clone_size: NA
v_call: TRBV6-4
j_call: TRBJ1-5
cdr3_nt: TGTGCCAGCGGGCAGGATAGCAATCAGCCCCAGCATTTT
cdr3_aa: CASGQDSNQPQHF

d_call: TRBD2
clone_size: once
v_call: TRBV19
j_call: TRBJ2-1
cdr3_nt: TGTGCCAGTAGTATATCCCAGCGGGGGCAGTTCTTC
cdr3_aa: CASSISQRGQFF

d_call: NA
clone_size: NA
v_call: TRBV28
j_call: TRBJ2-3
cdr3_nt: TGTGCCACCTACCGTGGACTACTAAGCACAGATACGCAGTATTTT
cdr3_aa: CATYRGLLSTDTQYF

d_call: TRBD2
clone_size: few
v_call: TRBV7-3
j_call: TRBJ2-3
cdr3_nt: TGTGCCAGCAGCATAGCGGGAGGGAGTCGAGATACGCAGTATTTT
cdr3_aa: CASSIAGGSRDTQYF

d_call: TRBD2
clone_size: NA
v_call: TRBV30
j_call: TRBJ2-1
cdr3_nt: TGTGCCTGGAGTAGCGGGAGCTCCTACAATGAGCAGTTCTTC
cdr3_aa: CAWSSGSSYNEQFF

d_call: NA
clone_size: few
v_call: TRBV5-1
j_call: TRBJ1-2
cdr3_nt: TGCGCCAGCAGCTTGGGACAGAACTATGGCTACACCTTC
cdr3_aa: CASSLGQNYGYTF

d_call: TRBD1
clone_size: NA
v_call: TRBV10-3
j_call: TRBJ1-4
cdr3_nt: TGTGCCATCAGTGGGACAGGTTCTGAAAAACTGTTTTTT
cdr3_aa: CAISGTGSEKLFF

d_call: NA
clone_size: NA
v_call: TRBV27
j_call: TRBJ2-7
cdr3_nt: TGTGCCAGCAAACTTTCGGACAGATCATACGAGCAGTACTTC
cdr3_aa: CASKLSDRSYEQYF

d_call: TRBD1
clone_size: NA
v_call: TRBV7-2
j_call: TRBJ1-3
cdr3_nt: TGTGCCAGCAGCCCCGGGACAGGGGAATGGGACACCATATATTTT
cdr3_aa: CASSPGTGEWDTIYF

d_call: NA
clone_size: NA
v_call: TRBV6-2/TRBV6-3
j_call: TRBJ2-3
cdr3_nt: TGTGCCAGCAGTTACTCGGATCAGGGGAGACGTACGCAGTATTTT
cdr3_aa: CASSYSDQGRRTQYF

d_call: NA
clone_size: NA
v_call: TRBV4-2
j_call: TRBJ2-3
cdr3_nt: TGTGCCAGCAGCCAAAGGGTCTGGATTCCCGGGGTCGGCACAGATACGCAGTATTTT
cdr3_aa: CASSQRVWIPGVGTDTQYF

d_call: NA
clone_size: NA
v_call: TRBV2
j_call: TRBJ1-6
cdr3_nt: TGTGCCAGCAATTCTTACAGGACAAATTCACCCCTCCACTTT
cdr3_aa: CASNSYRTNSPLHF

d_call: TRBD2
clone_size: NA
v_call: TRBV9
j_call: TRBJ2-1
cdr3_nt: TGTGCCAGCAGCGCCAGCGGGAGCCCCTACAATGAGCAGTTCTTC
cdr3_aa: CASSASGSPYNEQFF

d_call: NA
clone_size: NA
v_call: TRBV19
j_call: TRBJ2-1
cdr3_nt: TGTGCCAGTAGTGCCGACAGGACCTCCTACAATGAGCAGTTCTTC
cdr3_aa: CASSADRTSYNEQFF

d_call: NA
clone_size: NA
v_call: TRBV19
j_call: TRBJ1-2
cdr3_nt: TGTGCCAGTACTACAGGGAACTATGGCTACACCTTC
cdr3_aa: CASTTGNYGYTF

d_call: TRBD2
clone_size: once
v_call: TRBV5-4
j_call: TRBJ2-7
cdr3_nt: TGTGCCAGCAGCTTGGCACGGCAGGCGGGGGGTCACGAGCAGTACTTC
cdr3_aa: CASSLARQAGGHEQYF

d_call: TRBD1
clone_size: NA
v_call: TRBV28
j_call: TRBJ1-2
cdr3_nt: TGTGCCAGCAGTGTAAGGGGGCTCGGGAACTATGGCTACACCTTC
cdr3_aa: CASSVRGLGNYGYTF

d_call: NA
clone_size: NA
v_call: TRBV7-2
j_call: TRBJ2-3
cdr3_nt: TGTGCCAGCAGCTTAGGCAGGTTCACAGATACGCAGTATTTT
cdr3_aa: CASSLGRFTDTQYF

d_call: NA
clone_size: NA
v_call: TRBV20-1
j_call: TRBJ2-5
cdr3_nt: TGCACTCTAGGACATGAGACCCAGTACTTC
cdr3_aa: CTLGHETQYF

d_call: NA
clone_size: NA
v_call: TRBV29-1
j_call: TRBJ1-4
cdr3_nt: TGCAGCGTTGAAATAAGTGACAGAAAACTGTTTTTT
cdr3_aa: CSVEISDRKLFF

d_call: NA
clone_size: once
v_call: TRBV9
j_call: TRBJ2-7
cdr3_nt: TGTGCCAGCAGCGTAGGAGACAGCTACGAGCAGTACTTC
cdr3_aa: CASSVGDSYEQYF

d_call: NA
clone_size: NA
v_call: TRBV4-2
j_call: TRBJ1-4
cdr3_nt: TGTGCCAGCAGCACCGGGTTAATCGATGAAAAACTGTTTTTT
cdr3_aa: CASSTGLIDEKLFF

d_call: NA
clone_size: NA
v_call: TRBV4-1
j_call: TRBJ1-1
cdr3_nt: TGCGCCAGCAGCCGAGGACAGCTTCTGAACACTGAAGCTTTCTTT
cdr3_aa: CASSRGQLLNTEAFF

d_call: NA
clone_size: NA
v_call: TRBV5-1
j_call: TRBJ1-3
cdr3_nt: TGCGCCAGCAGCTTGCGCGGGTTAGACTCTGGAAACACCATATATTTT
cdr3_aa: CASSLRGLDSGNTIYF

d_call: NA
clone_size: NA
v_call: TRBV5-4
j_call: TRBJ2-1
cdr3_nt: TGTGCCAGCAGCCGACCAGGGGTAGGGTACAATGAGCAGTTCTTC
cdr3_aa: CASSRPGVGYNEQFF

d_call: TRBD1
clone_size: NA
v_call: TRBV6-5
j_call: TRBJ1-6
cdr3_nt: TGTGCCAGCAGCCGAAAGACAGGGGAGAATTCACCCCTCCACTTT
cdr3_aa: CASSRKTGENSPLHF

d_call: NA
clone_size: few
v_call: TRBV6-1
j_call: TRBJ2-1
cdr3_nt: TGTGCCAGCAGTGAAGCGCAGGGTATAGTGCAGTTCTTC
cdr3_aa: CASSEAQGIVQFF

d_call: TRBD1
clone_size: NA
v_call: TRBV6-5
j_call: TRBJ2-7
cdr3_nt: TGTGCCAGCAGTTACTCGAGACAGGGGACGTTCGAGCAGTACTTC
cdr3_aa: CASSYSRQGTFEQYF

d_call: TRBD1
clone_size: few
v_call: TRBV5-4
j_call: TRBJ2-1
cdr3_nt: TGTGCCAGCAGCGCTCGGGGACAGGGGGCGATCGATGAGCAGTTCTTC
cdr3_aa: CASSARGQGAIDEQFF

d_call: NA
clone_size: NA
v_call: TRBV6-2/TRBV6-3
j_call: TRBJ2-1
cdr3_nt: TGTGCCAGCAGTCCCCCACTCGGAGTACCAAGCAGCGATGAGCAGTTCTTC
cdr3_aa: CASSPPLGVPSSDEQFF

d_call: NA
clone_size: NA
v_call: TRBV28
j_call: TRBJ2-1
cdr3_nt: TGTGCCAGCAGTTTGCGGCGCCATGAGCAGTTCTTC
cdr3_aa: CASSLRRHEQFF